This TCR beta chain was profiled in a study of blood T cell repertoires in COVID-19. Study-level background: Donors in the United States, Italy and Spain gave samples during acute or convalescent COVID-19. PBMCs, B-cell-depleted T cells, or T cells were the source of the cDNA or gDNA that made up the material.

J was trimmed by 2 bases and V by 1 base; bases with no gene match: 1. CDR1 and CDR2 from the germline V gene are SGHTA and FQGNSA. The CDR3 has 15 amino acids. Those enrolled, adults aged 18 to 89 years, came from some 25 US areas. Recovered status in Cohort 3 required two negative PCRs, clearance, or symptom resolution. Clones were sequenced by immunoSEQ multiplex PCR, and TCRdb holds only the in-frame ones, with some missing. The table includes around 300,000 clones, over 85% detected once. The chain combines TRBV7-2 with TRBJ1-2, with 10 bases lining up with TRBD1. Specimen: PBMCs or T cells enriched from blood (not recorded which). The source is a woman aged 60 to 75 who had recovered from COVID-19. Here the CDR3 reads CASSLGGQGNYGYTF. CDR3 coding DNA: TGTGCCAGCAGCTTAGGGGGACAGGGGAACTATGGCTACACCTTC. Using reference TRBV7-2 and TRBJ1-2 for the parts outside the CDR3, the full variable domain is GAGVSQSPSNKVTEKGKDVELRCDPISGHTALYWYRQSLGQGLEFLIYFQGNSAPDKSGLPSDRFSAERTGGSVSTLTIQRTQQEDSAVYLCASSLGGQGNYGYTFGSGTRLTVV.